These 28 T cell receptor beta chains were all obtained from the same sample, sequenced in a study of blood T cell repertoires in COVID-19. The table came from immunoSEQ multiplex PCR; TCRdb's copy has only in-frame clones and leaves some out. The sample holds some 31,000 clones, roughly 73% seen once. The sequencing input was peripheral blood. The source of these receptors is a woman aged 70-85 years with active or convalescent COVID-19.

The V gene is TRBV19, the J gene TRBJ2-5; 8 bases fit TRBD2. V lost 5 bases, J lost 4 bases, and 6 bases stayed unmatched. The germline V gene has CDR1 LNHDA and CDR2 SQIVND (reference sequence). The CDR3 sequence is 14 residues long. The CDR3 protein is CASSQTGGRETQYF. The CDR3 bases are TGTGCCAGTAGTCAGACGGGGGGGCGAGAGACCCAGTACTTC.

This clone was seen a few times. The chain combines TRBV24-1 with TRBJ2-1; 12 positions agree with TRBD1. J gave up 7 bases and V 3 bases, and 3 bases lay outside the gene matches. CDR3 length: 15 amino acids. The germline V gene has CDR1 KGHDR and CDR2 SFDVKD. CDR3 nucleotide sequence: TGTGCCACCAGTGATCGGGACAGGGGGCTGAATGAGCAGTTCTTC. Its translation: CATSDRDRGLNEQFF.

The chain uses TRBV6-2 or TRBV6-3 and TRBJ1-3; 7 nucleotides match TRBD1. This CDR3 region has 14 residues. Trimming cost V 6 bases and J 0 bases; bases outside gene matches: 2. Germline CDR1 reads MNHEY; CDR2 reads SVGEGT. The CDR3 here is CASSRTGSGNTIYF. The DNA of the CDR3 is TGTGCCAGCAGCAGGACAGGCTCTGGAAACACCATATATTTT.

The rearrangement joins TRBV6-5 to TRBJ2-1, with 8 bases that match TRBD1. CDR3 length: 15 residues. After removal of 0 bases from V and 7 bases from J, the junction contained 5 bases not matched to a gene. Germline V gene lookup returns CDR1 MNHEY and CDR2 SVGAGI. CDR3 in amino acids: CASSYSPGQENEQFF. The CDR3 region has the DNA TGTGCCAGCAGTTACTCTCCGGGACAGGAAAATGAGCAGTTCTTC.

The CDR3 DNA sequence: TGTGCCAGCAGATTCCGGGACAACTCCTACGAGCAGTACTTC. This codes for CASRFRDNSYEQYF. The J gene is TRBJ2-7, the V gene TRBV2; the D gene is possibly TRBD1 (6 bases). The germline V gene encodes CDR1 SNHLY and CDR2 FYNNEI. This CDR3 region has 14 residues. The V gene lost 6 bases and the J gene lost 0 bases, with 12 bases spanning the gap.

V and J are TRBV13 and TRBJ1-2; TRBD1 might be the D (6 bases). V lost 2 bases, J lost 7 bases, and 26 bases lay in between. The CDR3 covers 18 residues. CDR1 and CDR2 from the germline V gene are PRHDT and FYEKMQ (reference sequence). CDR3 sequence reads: CASSLMFGKAGGGGGYTF. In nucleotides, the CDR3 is TGTGCCAGCAGCTTAATGTTCGGGAAGGCTGGGGGCGGTGGTGGCTACACCTTC.

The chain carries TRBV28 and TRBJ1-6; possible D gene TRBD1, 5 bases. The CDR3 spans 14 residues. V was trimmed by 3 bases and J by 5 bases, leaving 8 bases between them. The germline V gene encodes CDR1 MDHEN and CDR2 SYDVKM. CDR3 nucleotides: TGTGCCAGCAGTTTTGGGGCAAATAATTCACCCCTCCACTTT. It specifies CASSFGANNSPLHF.

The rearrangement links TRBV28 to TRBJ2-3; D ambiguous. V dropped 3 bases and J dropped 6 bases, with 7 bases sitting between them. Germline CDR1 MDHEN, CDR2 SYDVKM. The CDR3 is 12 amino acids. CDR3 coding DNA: TGTGCCAGCAGTTTGTCTTCCGATACGCAGTATTTT. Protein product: CASSLSSDTQYF.

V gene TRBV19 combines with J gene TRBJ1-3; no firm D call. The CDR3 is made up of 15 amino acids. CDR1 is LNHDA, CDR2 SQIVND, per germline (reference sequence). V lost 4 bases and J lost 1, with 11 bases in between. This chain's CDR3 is CASSTSGPSGNTIYF. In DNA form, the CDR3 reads TGTGCCAGTAGTACCAGCGGGCCATCTGGAAACACCATATATTTT.

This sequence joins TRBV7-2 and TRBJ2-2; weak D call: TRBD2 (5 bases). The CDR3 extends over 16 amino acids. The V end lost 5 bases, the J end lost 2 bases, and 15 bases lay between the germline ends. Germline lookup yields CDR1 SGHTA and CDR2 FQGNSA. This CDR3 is CASSPSRVGNTGELFF. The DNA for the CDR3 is TGTGCCAGCAGCCCATCGCGGGTGGGCAACACCGGGGAGCTGTTTTTT. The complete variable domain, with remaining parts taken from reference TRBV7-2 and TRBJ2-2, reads GAGVSQSPSNKVTEKGKDVELRCDPISGHTALYWYRQSLGQGLEFLIYFQGNSAPDKSGLPSDRFSAERTGGSVSTLTIQRTQQEDSAVYLCASSPSRVGNTGELFFGEGSRLTVL.

For the CDR3, the DNA is TGCGCCAGCAGCCAAGCGCCATTGGGGGCAGGGGCTAACCTTAACTATGGCTACACCTTC. Protein sequence: CASSQAPLGAGANLNYGYTF. The chain joins TRBV4-1 to TRBJ1-2; perhaps TRBD1 as D (6 bases). This CDR3 has 20 amino acids. Trimming removed 1 base from V and 1 base from J, with 25 bases in between. Germline CDR1 MGHRA, CDR2 YSYEKL.

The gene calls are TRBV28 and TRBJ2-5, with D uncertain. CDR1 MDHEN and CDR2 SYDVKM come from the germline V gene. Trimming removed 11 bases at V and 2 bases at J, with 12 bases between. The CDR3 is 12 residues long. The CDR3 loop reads CAVDTAQETQYF. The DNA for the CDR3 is TGTGCCGTTGACACCGCTCAAGAGACCCAGTACTTC.

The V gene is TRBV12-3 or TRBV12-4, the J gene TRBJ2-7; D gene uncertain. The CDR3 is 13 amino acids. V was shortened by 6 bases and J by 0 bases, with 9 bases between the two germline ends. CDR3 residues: CASREQNSYEQYF. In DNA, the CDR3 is TGTGCCAGCAGGGAACAGAACTCCTACGAGCAGTACTTC.

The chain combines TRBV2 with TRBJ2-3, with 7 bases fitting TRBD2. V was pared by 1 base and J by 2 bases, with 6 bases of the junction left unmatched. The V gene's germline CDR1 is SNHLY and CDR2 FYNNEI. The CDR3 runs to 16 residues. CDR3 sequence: CASSEDGGSVTDTQYF. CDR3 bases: TGTGCCAGCAGTGAAGACGGGGGGTCTGTCACAGATACGCAGTATTTT.

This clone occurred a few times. The CDR3 bases are TGTGCCAGCAGCTTTGCGGGGGTCAATCAGCCCCAGCATTTT. It translates to CASSFAGVNQPQHF. This chain links TRBV7-9 with TRBJ1-5; tentatively, D is TRBD1 (5 bases). Germline assignment: CDR1 SEHNR and CDR2 FQNEAQ (reference sequence). CDR3 length: 14 residues. V lost 3 bases, J lost 3 bases, and 9 bases lay in between.

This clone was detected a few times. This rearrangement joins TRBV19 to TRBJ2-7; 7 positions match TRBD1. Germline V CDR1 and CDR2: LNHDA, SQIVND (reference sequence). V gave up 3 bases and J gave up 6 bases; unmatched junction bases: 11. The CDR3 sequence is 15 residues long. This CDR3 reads CASSIRTGPLGEQYF. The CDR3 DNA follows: TGTGCCAGTAGTATCCGGACAGGACCACTTGGCGAGCAGTACTTC. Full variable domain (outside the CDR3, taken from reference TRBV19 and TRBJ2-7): DGGITQSPKYLFRKEGQNVTLSCEQNLNHDAMYWYRQDPGQGLRLIYYSQIVNDFQKGDIAEGYSVSREKKESFPLTVTSAQKNPTAFYLCASSIRTGPLGEQYFGPGTRLTVT.

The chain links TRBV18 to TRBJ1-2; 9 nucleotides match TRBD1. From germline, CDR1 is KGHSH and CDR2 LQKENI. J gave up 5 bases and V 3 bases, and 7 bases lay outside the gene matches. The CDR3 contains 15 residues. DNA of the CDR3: TGTGCCAGCTCACCGAAGGACAGGGGAGCATATGGCTACACCTTC. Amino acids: CASSPKDRGAYGYTF. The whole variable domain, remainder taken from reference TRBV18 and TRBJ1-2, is NAGVMQNPRHLVRRRGQEARLRCSPMKGHSHVYWYRQLPEEGLKFMVYLQKENIIDESGMPKERFSAEFPKEGPSILRIQQVVRGDSAAYFCASSPKDRGAYGYTFGSGTRLTVV.

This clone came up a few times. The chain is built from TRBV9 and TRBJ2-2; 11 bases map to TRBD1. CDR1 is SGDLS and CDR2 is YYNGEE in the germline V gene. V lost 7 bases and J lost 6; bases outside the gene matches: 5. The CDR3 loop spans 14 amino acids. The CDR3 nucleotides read TGTGCCAGCCGTCCGGGACAGGGGGCCGGGGAGCTGTTTTTT. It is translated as CASRPGQGAGELFF.

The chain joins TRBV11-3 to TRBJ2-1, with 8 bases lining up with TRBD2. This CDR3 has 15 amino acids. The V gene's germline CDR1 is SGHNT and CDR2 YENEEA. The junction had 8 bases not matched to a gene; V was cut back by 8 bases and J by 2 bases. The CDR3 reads CASSPTGGAYNEQFF. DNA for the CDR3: TGTGCCAGCTCCCCGACGGGAGGGGCCTACAATGAGCAGTTCTTC.

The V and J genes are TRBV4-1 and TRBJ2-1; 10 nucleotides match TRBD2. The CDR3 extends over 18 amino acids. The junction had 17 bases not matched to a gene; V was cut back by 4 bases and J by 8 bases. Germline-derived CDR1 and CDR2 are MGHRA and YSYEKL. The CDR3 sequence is CASSPRQGERGGRDEQFF. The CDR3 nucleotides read TGCGCCAGCAGCCCCCGCCAGGGAGAGCGGGGGGGCCGTGATGAGCAGTTCTTC.

The DNA for the CDR3 is TGTGCCAGCAGCTTAGGGACAGGGGGCGGCGAGCAGTACTTC. Its protein is CASSLGTGGGEQYF. The V call is TRBV7-9, the J call TRBJ2-7; 11 bases are a match to TRBD1. This CDR3 has 14 amino acids. Germline loops: CDR1 SEHNR, CDR2 FQNEAQ (reference sequence). The V and J ends lost 1 base and 6 bases, in that order; junction bases with no gene match: 2.

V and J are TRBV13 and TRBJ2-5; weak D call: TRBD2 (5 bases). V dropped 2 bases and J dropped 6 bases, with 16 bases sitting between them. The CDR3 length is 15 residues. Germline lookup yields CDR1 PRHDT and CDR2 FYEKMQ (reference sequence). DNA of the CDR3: TGTGCCAGCAGCTTATCGGGGAATCCCAAGAAGACCCAGTACTTC. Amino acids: CASSLSGNPKKTQYF.

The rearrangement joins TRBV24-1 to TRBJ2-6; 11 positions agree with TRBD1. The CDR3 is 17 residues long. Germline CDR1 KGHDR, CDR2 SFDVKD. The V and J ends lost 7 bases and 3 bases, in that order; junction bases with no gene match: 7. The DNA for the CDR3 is TGTGCCACCAGCCCCGGGACAGGGGGATATGGGGCCAACGTCCTGACTTTC. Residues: CATSPGTGGYGANVLTF.

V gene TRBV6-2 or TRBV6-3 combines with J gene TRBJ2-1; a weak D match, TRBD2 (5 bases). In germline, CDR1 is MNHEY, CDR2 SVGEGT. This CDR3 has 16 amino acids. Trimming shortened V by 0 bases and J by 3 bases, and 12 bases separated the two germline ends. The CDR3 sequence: CASSYSINGIYNEQFF. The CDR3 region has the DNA TGTGCCAGCAGTTACTCGATAAACGGGATCTACAATGAGCAGTTCTTC.

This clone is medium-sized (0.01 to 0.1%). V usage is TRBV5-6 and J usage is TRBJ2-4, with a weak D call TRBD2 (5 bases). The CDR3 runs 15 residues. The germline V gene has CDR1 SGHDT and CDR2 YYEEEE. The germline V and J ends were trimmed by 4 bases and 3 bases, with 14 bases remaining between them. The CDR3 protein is CASSILRADKNIQYF. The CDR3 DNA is TGTGCCAGCAGCATTTTGAGGGCGGACAAAAACATTCAGTACTTC.

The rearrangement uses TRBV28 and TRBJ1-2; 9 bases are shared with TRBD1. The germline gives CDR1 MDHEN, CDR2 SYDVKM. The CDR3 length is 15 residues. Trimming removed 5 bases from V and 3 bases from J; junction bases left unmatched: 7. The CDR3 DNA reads TGTGCCAGCAGTCTCACAGGGGGCTCAGACTATGGCTACACCTTC. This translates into CASSLTGGSDYGYTF.

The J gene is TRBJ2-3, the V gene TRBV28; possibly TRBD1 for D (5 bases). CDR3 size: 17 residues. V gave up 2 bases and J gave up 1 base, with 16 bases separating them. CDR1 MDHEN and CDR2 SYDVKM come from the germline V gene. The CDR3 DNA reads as TGTGCCAGCAGTTTACAACAGGCCGGCGTAGGCACAGATACGCAGTATTTT. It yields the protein CASSLQQAGVGTDTQYF.

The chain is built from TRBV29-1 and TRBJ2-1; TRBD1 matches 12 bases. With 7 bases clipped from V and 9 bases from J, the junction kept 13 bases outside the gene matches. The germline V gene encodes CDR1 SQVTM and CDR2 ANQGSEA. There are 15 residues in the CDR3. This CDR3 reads CSADQTGTGGSEQFF. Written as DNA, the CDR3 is TGCAGCGCCGACCAAACCGGGACAGGGGGCAGTGAGCAGTTCTTC.